A selection of T cell receptor beta chains follows, all from one sample in a study of CD8 T cells in Susac syndrome. One entry per CDR3 protein, called by TCRdb with MiXCR from the immunoSEQ multiplex PCR reads. The repertoire includes 150,000 to 160,000 distinct CDR3 sequences, approximately 96% of them detected once, and more than 0.2% sits in the top ten. Sequences were obtained from CD8+ T cells from PBMCs. The receptors originated from a human donor with multiple sclerosis. Each CDR3 is given with its conserved first and last residue. The D gene is left open where the match is weak. Where a row states a size, it is once, few, many or the class of an expanded clone; other rows omit it.

TRBV10-2,TRBD1,TRBJ1-5,NA,TGCGCCAGCAGAAGGGACAGCGGTCAGCCCCAGCATTTT,CASRRDSGQPQHF
TRBV13,NA,TRBJ2-7,NA,TGTGCCAGCAGCTTAGGGGCCAGTTCCTACGAGCAGTACTTC,CASSLGASSYEQYF
TRBV9,TRBD2,TRBJ2-5,NA,TGTGCCAGCAGCGTAGGGACTAGGCGCGAGACCCAGTACTTC,CASSVGTRRETQYF
TRBV30,TRBD2,TRBJ2-1,NA,TGTGCCTGGAGTGTAAGCGCGGGGGGTTCGGATGAGCAGTTCTTC,CAWSVSAGGSDEQFF
TRBV2,TRBD1,TRBJ2-7,NA,TGTGCCAGCAGGACAGGGCACGTGGACGAGCAGTACTTC,CASRTGHVDEQYF
TRBV30,NA,TRBJ2-2,NA,TGTGCCTGGAGTGTAGGAGGGCTCAGGTCCGGGGAGCTGTTTTTT,CAWSVGGLRSGELFF
TRBV27,TRBD1,TRBJ1-5,NA,TGTGCCAGCAGTTTATCGACAGGGGGCTATCAGCCCCAGCATTTT,CASSLSTGGYQPQHF
TRBV12-3/TRBV12-4,NA,TRBJ2-7,NA,TGTGCCAGCAGCTCCCCGGGGAGCCCTAGCTCCTACGAGCAGTACTTC,CASSSPGSPSSYEQYF
TRBV5-1,NA,TRBJ1-1,NA,TGCGCCAGCGCCTTGGGGGGCGGTGAAGCTTTCTTT,CASALGGGEAFF
TRBV29-1,TRBD1,TRBJ2-7,NA,TGCAGCGTCCAAGGGGGACAGGCTTACGAGCAGTACTTC,CSVQGGQAYEQYF
TRBV7-8,NA,TRBJ2-5,once,TGTGCCAGCAGCCTTGAGGCCCCCTGGGAGACCCAGTACTTC,CASSLEAPWETQYF
TRBV20-1,NA,TRBJ1-2,once,TGCAGTGCTAGAGTTACCTCCTTATCGCCCCAGATCTATGGCTACACCTTC,CSARVTSLSPQIYGYTF
TRBV20-1,NA,TRBJ2-7,NA,TGCAGTGCTAATAACAACGGGAAGGGGCGCGAAGAGCAGTACTTC,CSANNNGKGREEQYF
TRBV27,NA,TRBJ1-2,NA,TGTGCCAGCAGGGGAGGCGGGGGCGGCTACACCTTC,CASRGGGGGYTF
TRBV30,TRBD1,TRBJ2-1,NA,TGTGCCTGGAGTAAGGGGGACAGCTACAATGAGCAGTTCTTC,CAWSKGDSYNEQFF
TRBV29-1,NA,TRBJ2-7,NA,TGCAGCGGGGGCTCCGGGACGGGCTCCTACGAGCAGTACTTC,CSGGSGTGSYEQYF
TRBV20-1,TRBD1,TRBJ2-2,NA,TGCAGTGCTCCCGGACAGGCTTCGTCCACCGGGGAGCTGTTTTTT,CSAPGQASSTGELFF
TRBV28,TRBD1,TRBJ1-2,NA,TGTGCCAGCAGCCTGACAGGGGCTGTGAAAAATGGCTACACCTTC,CASSLTGAVKNGYTF
TRBV27,NA,TRBJ1-1,NA,TGTGCCAGCAGCACGCATGGATTTAACACTGAAGCTTTCTTT,CASSTHGFNTEAFF
TRBV6-6,NA,TRBJ1-2,NA,TGTGCCAGCACCCCCTTTGCCCTAAATGGCTACACCTTC,CASTPFALNGYTF
TRBV5-1,NA,TRBJ1-1,NA,TGCGCCAGCAGAGGAGACGGGGCTGAAGCTTTCTTT,CASRGDGAEAFF
TRBV29-1,NA,TRBJ2-7,NA,TGCAGCGTTCGTACAGGTACCTACGAGCAGTACTTC,CSVRTGTYEQYF
TRBV20-1,TRBD1,TRBJ1-2,NA,TGCAGTGCCATCGATCCCCTCAGGGGGGATAACTATGGCTACACCTTC,CSAIDPLRGDNYGYTF
TRBV25-1,TRBD1,TRBJ1-2,NA,TGTGCCAGCAGTGAAAGTATTTGGACAGGGCAGGATGGCTACACCTTC,CASSESIWTGQDGYTF
TRBV9,NA,TRBJ2-7,NA,TGTGCCAGCAGCGTAGGCGAAAGCTACGAGCAGTACTTC,CASSVGESYEQYF
TRBV2,NA,TRBJ2-1,NA,TGTGCCAGCTCTGGGACATTTGTTCGCCAGCAGTTCTTC,CASSGTFVRQQFF
TRBV9,NA,TRBJ2-3,NA,TGTGCCAGCACCCTGGATCTCGGGGCCGATACGCAGTATTTT,CASTLDLGADTQYF
TRBV9,NA,TRBJ2-2,NA,TGTGCCAGCAGCGTAGTCAGTTTAAACACCGGGGAGCTGTTTTTT,CASSVVSLNTGELFF
TRBV29-1,NA,TRBJ1-1,NA,TGCAGCGTTGAGGGCGGAGACGCGAACACTGAAGCTTTCTTT,CSVEGGDANTEAFF
TRBV2,NA,TRBJ1-2,NA,TGTGCCAGCAGTGAAGCGCCCCCGGGCAGGGAAATCTATGGCTACACCTTC,CASSEAPPGREIYGYTF
TRBV10-3,NA,TRBJ2-5,NA,TGTGCCATCAGTGATCGGGGGCGTGAGACCCAGTACTTC,CAISDRGRETQYF
TRBV28,NA,TRBJ2-1,NA,TGTGCCAGCAGTTTCCACCGGGGGAATGAGCAGTTCTTC,CASSFHRGNEQFF
TRBV11-2,TRBD1,TRBJ2-7,NA,TGTGCCAGCAGCCCCCACGTCGACAGGGCAAGATACGAGCAGTACTTC,CASSPHVDRARYEQYF
TRBV12-3/TRBV12-4,NA,TRBJ2-5,NA,TGTGCCAGCAGTTTGGGGGTCTCGGAGACCCAGTACTTC,CASSLGVSETQYF
TRBV28,TRBD1,TRBJ2-7,few,TGTGCCAGCAGCGCGGACAGGGATCCCTACGAGCAGTACTTC,CASSADRDPYEQYF
TRBV18,TRBD1,TRBJ1-1,NA,TGTGCCAGCTCACCCGAGTGGACAGGGAGGGATTTGGACACTGAAGCTTTCTTT,CASSPEWTGRDLDTEAFF
TRBV11-2,NA,TRBJ2-5,NA,TGTGCCAGCAGCTTAGGAAGGCCCAGGGGACTCTTGGAGACCCAGTACTTC,CASSLGRPRGLLETQYF
TRBV12-3/TRBV12-4,NA,TRBJ2-5,NA,TGTGCCAGCAGTTTGGGCCCCAAATGGACCCAGTACTTC,CASSLGPKWTQYF
TRBV3-1,TRBD1,TRBJ1-1,once,TGTGCCAGCAGGGCCGGGACAGGGAGGAATTGGGAAGCTTTCTTT,CASRAGTGRNWEAFF
TRBV6-2/TRBV6-3,NA,TRBJ2-1,NA,TGTGCCAGCAGTTATGGTGGTTTCAATGAGCAGTTCTTC,CASSYGGFNEQFF
TRBV12-5,NA,TRBJ1-5,NA,TGTGCTAGTGGTTTATTAGGACAGCCCCAGCATTTT,CASGLLGQPQHF
TRBV7-9,TRBD1,TRBJ2-7,NA,TGTGCCAGCAGCTTAGGCCCCGGAAGACAGGGGATGTACGAGCAGTACTTC,CASSLGPGRQGMYEQYF
TRBV27,NA,TRBJ1-5,NA,TGTGCCAGCAGTACTTATAGCAATCAGCCCCAGCATTTT,CASSTYSNQPQHF
TRBV20-1,NA,TRBJ2-2,NA,TGCAGTGCTACCATAACCGGGGAGCTGTTTTTT,CSATITGELFF
TRBV27,TRBD1,TRBJ1-2,NA,TGTGCCAGCAGTACGACAGGGGGGGCGTATGGCTACACCTTC,CASSTTGGAYGYTF
TRBV6-5,TRBD1,TRBJ2-4,NA,TGTGCCAGCAGTTCAGGGACAGGGACCATTCAGTACTTC,CASSSGTGTIQYF
TRBV9,TRBD1,TRBJ2-1,once,TGTGCCAGCAGCGACAGGGGGAGCTCCTACAATGAGCAGTTCTTC,CASSDRGSSYNEQFF
TRBV30,NA,TRBJ1-1,NA,TGTGCCTGGAAGCTCAGGGGGAACACTGAAGCTTTCTTT,CAWKLRGNTEAFF
TRBV30,NA,TRBJ1-2,NA,TGTGCCTGGAGTGTACGGGACCAATTTGGCTACACCTTC,CAWSVRDQFGYTF
TRBV23-1,NA,TRBJ2-6,NA,TGCGCCAGCACCCCATTAAGGGCAGGGATAAGCTCTGGGGCCAACGTCCTGACTTTC,CASTPLRAGISSGANVLTF
TRBV20-1,TRBD2,TRBJ2-1,once,TGCAGTGCTTTCGGAGCGGGGGTTCTCTACAATGAGCAGTTCTTC,CSAFGAGVLYNEQFF
TRBV25-1,TRBD1,TRBJ1-2,NA,TGTGCCAGCAGTCAGGGGGGGGCTAGTTTATATGGCTACACCTTC,CASSQGGASLYGYTF
TRBV7-9,NA,TRBJ1-6,NA,TGTGCCAGCAGCCCAGGGCGCGGGGGCGCGGGTAATTCACCCCTCCACTTT,CASSPGRGGAGNSPLHF
TRBV12-3/TRBV12-4,TRBD2,TRBJ2-1,NA,TGTGCCAGCACGGGACTAGCGGGGGGAATTTACTACAATGAGCAGTTCTTC,CASTGLAGGIYYNEQFF
TRBV9,TRBD2,TRBJ2-3,NA,TGTGCCAGCAGCAGAAGCGGGGGGGTCACAGATACGCAGTATTTT,CASSRSGGVTDTQYF